This T cell receptor beta chain was retrieved from a study of a mutant IDH1 vaccine in newly diagnosed glioma. The time point was: week 23, last vaccination. Vaccinated patients received 300 ug of mutant IDH1 20-mer peptide per dose, with topical imiquimod. Some clones are missing from TCRdb's copy, which holds only in-frame ones; the method was immunoSEQ multiplex PCR. Of about 40,000 clones detected, around 76% appear once; the ten largest clones hold 5.3%. For this clone: Its antigen is not identified.

V lost 4 bases to trimming and J lost 5 bases; unmatched junction nucleotides: 1. This CDR3 spans 13 amino acids. Germline lookup yields CDR1 SGHTA and CDR2 FQGTGA. This rearrangement joins TRBV7-3 to TRBJ2-2; 7 positions agree with TRBD1. The clonotype was recovered from a man aged 50-60 years with glioma. Sequencing was performed on PBMCs, taken from a glioma patient whose treatment included an IDH1 peptide vaccine. In nucleotides, the CDR3 is TGTGCCAGCAGCTGGGGACAGACCGGGGAGCTGTTTTTT. Translating gives CASSWGQTGELFF.